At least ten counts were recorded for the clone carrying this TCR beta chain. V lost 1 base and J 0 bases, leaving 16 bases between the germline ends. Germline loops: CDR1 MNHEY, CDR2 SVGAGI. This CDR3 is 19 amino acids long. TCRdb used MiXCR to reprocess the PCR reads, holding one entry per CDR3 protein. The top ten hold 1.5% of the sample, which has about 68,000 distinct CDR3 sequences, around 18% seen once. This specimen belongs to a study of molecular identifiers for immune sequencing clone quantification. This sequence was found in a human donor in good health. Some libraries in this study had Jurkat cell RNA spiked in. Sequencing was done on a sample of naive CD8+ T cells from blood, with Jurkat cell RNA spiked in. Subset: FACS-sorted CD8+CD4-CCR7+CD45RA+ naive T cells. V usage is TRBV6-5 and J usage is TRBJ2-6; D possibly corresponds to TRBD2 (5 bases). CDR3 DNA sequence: TGTGCCAGCAGTTACTTCATGACGGCCACTAGCTCTGGGGCCAACGTCCTGACTTTC. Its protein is CASSYFMTATSSGANVLTF.